A single sample is the source of the 20 T cell receptor beta chains below, sequenced in a study of shared clonotypes between healthy human individuals. The method was immunoSEQ multiplex PCR; TCRdb's version includes in-frame clones alone and lacks a portion of them. Altogether hundreds of thousands of clones are present, 90% to 96% being singletons, with the ten largest covering about 0.057%. The sample taken for sequencing was naive CD4+ T cells sorted from blood. Subset in this sample: CD45RA+ positively selected. Receptors originate from a woman younger than 45 in good health.

The chain combines TRBV19 with TRBJ2-1, with 8 bases matching TRBD2. Germline trimming cut 1 base from V and 8 bases from J; bases unmatched to any gene: 7. From germline, CDR1 is LNHDA and CDR2 SQIVND (reference sequence). This CDR3 has 15 residues. The CDR3 DNA sequence: TGTGCCAGTAGTATAGGAGGGCGGGAGGTCGATGAGCAGTTCTTC. Translation: CASSIGGREVDEQFF. The variable domain in full, with the rest retrieved from reference TRBV19 and TRBJ2-1, is DGGITQSPKYLFRKEGQNVTLSCEQNLNHDAMYWYRQDPGQGLRLIYYSQIVNDFQKGDIAEGYSVSREKKESFPLTVTSAQKNPTAFYLCASSIGGREVDEQFFGPGTRLTVL.

V is TRBV9 and J is TRBJ1-4; D may be TRBD1 (5 bases). The CDR3 totals 15 residues. Germline lookup yields CDR1 SGDLS and CDR2 YYNGEE. Trimming removed 0 bases at V and 8 bases at J, with 14 bases between. CDR3 loop: CASSVAAGVREKLFF. Written as DNA, the CDR3 is TGTGCCAGCAGCGTAGCTGCGGGGGTGCGCGAAAAACTGTTTTTT.

This sequence joins TRBV28 and TRBJ2-7; 12 bases are shared with TRBD1. Germline values: CDR1 MDHEN, CDR2 SYDVKM. CDR3 length: 15 amino acids. The V gene end was trimmed by 4 bases and the J gene end by 7 bases; junction bases not matched to a gene: 8. The DNA of the CDR3 is TGTGCCAGCAGTTCCTCGGGACAGGGGGCGTTAGAGCAGTACTTC. It encodes CASSSSGQGALEQYF.

V and J are TRBV27 and TRBJ2-7; the D call may be TRBD1 or TRBD2 (5 bases each). Germline-derived CDR1 and CDR2 are MNHEY and SMNVEV (reference sequence). The V and J ends lost 3 bases and 5 bases respectively, with 11 bases between them. This CDR3 is built from 13 residues. CDR3 loop: CASSFERGDEQYF. The CDR3 region has the DNA TGTGCCAGCAGTTTCGAGAGGGGCGACGAGCAGTACTTC.

This clone was seen only once. The germline gene is not matched at one end of the junction; a read error may be the cause. The rearrangement joins TRBV11-2 to TRBJ1-4; D perhaps matches TRBD1 (5 bases). CDR1 and CDR2 (germline): SGHAT, FQNNGV. This CDR3 is 16 amino acids long. CDR3 sequence reads: CASSLSGGSTNEKLFF. In DNA, the CDR3 is TGTGCCAGCAGCTTATCGGGGGGATCAACCAATGAAAAACTGTTTTTT.

The chain links TRBV5-1 to TRBJ2-1; D might be TRBD2 (5 bases). V lost 4 bases to trimming and J lost 1 base, with 27 bases between them. The germline CDR1 and CDR2 sequences are SGHRS and YFSETQ. This CDR3 has 20 amino acids. The CDR3 bases are TGCGCCAGCAGCCCACCCAGTGCCGGGGATATTTTTGGGTCCTACAATGAGCAGTTCTTC. It yields the protein CASSPPSAGDIFGSYNEQFF.

This clone came up once. V usage is TRBV7-9 and J usage is TRBJ2-1, with D possibly being TRBD2 (6 bases). Deletions cut 7 bases from V and 7 bases from J, with 26 bases between. Germline assignment: CDR1 SEHNR and CDR2 FQNEAQ (reference sequence). This CDR3 is 17 amino acids long. The CDR3 is CASTERPGVRSLNEQFF. CDR3 coding DNA: TGTGCCAGCACCGAGCGGCCGGGGGTTCGATCCTTGAATGAGCAGTTCTTC.

The count of this clone is one. This chain joins TRBV5-5 and TRBJ1-2; tentative D call: TRBD1 (6 bases). Trimming left V 0 bases short and J 2 bases short, with 8 bases between. This CDR3 is built from 14 residues. The V gene's germline CDR1 is SGHKS and CDR2 YYEKEE (reference sequence). As DNA, the CDR3 is TGTGCCAGCAGCTTGGACAGGGAAAACTATGGCTACACCTTC. As protein: CASSLDRENYGYTF.

A remark on this clone: The same CDR3 is also encoded by other DNA sequences in this sample. This rearrangement joins TRBV2 to TRBJ2-7; D not certain. The CDR3 runs 11 residues. CDR1 is SNHLY, CDR2 FYNNEI, per germline. V shed 2 bases and J shed 4 bases, with 3 bases lying between them. CDR3 DNA: TGTGCCAGCAGTGAATTGTACGAGCAGTACTTC. It is translated as CASSELYEQYF.

V gene TRBV5-6 combines with J gene TRBJ2-7; D not certain. This CDR3 spans 14 amino acids. CDR1 is SGHDT, CDR2 YYEEEE, per germline. V lost 2 bases, J lost 5 bases, and 14 bases lay in between. CDR3 bases: TGTGCCAGCAGCTTTCGCGGACGCCGGAACGAGCAGTACTTC. Translated, it gives CASSFRGRRNEQYF.

The chain carries TRBV28 and TRBJ2-3; 7 bases are a match to TRBD2. CDR1 and CDR2 (germline): MDHEN, SYDVKM. The CDR3 spans 15 residues. After removal of 5 bases from V and 2 bases from J, the junction contained 7 bases not matched to a gene. The CDR3 loop reads CASSPKAGVTDTQYF. CDR3 bases: TGTGCCAGCAGTCCAAAGGCGGGAGTCACAGATACGCAGTATTTT.

This clone was found once. The rearrangement links TRBV29-1 to TRBJ2-3, with a possible D match to TRBD1 (6 bases). The CDR3 extends over 15 amino acids. The germline gives CDR1 SQVTM, CDR2 ANQGSEA. The V end lost 5 bases, the J end lost 1 base, and 16 bases lay between the germline ends. The CDR3 DNA sequence: TGCAGCGTTTTGGGCGAGACAGGACGCACAGATACGCAGTATTTT. This codes for CSVLGETGRTDTQYF.

The chain is built from TRBV6-6 and TRBJ1-4, with D unclear. This CDR3 spans 15 amino acids. V was trimmed by 1 base and J by 0 bases, leaving 6 bases between them. The V gene's germline CDR1 is MNHNY and CDR2 SVGAGI (reference sequence). The CDR3 nucleotides read TGTGCCAGCAGTTACTTCGGCCCAACTAATGAAAAACTGTTTTTT. It is translated as CASSYFGPTNEKLFF.

The rearrangement links TRBV7-2 to TRBJ2-7; tentatively, D is TRBD2 (6 bases). The ends were cut back, 2 bases at V and 2 bases at J, with 13 bases in the middle. CDR1 and CDR2 from the germline V gene are SGHTA and FQGNSA. CDR3 length: 15 residues. The CDR3 DNA follows: TGTGCCAGCAGCTTACCAGCGGGTACTCCCTACGAGCAGTACTTC. Amino acid sequence: CASSLPAGTPYEQYF.

The sample holds a few counts of this clone. The chain uses TRBV28 and TRBJ2-7, with D hard to call. V lost 6 bases and J 3 bases, leaving 6 bases between the germline ends. CDR1 and CDR2 (germline): MDHEN, SYDVKM. The CDR3 consists of 11 residues. The CDR3 loop is CASRRDYEQYF. In nucleotides, the CDR3 is TGTGCCAGCAGAAGGGACTACGAGCAGTACTTC. The full variable domain, rest sourced from reference TRBV28 and TRBJ2-7, is DVKVTQSSRYLVKRTGEKVFLECVQDMDHENMFWYRQDPGLGLRLIYFSYDVKMKEKGDIPEGYSVSREKKERFSLILESASTNQTSMYLCASRRDYEQYFGPGTRLTVT.

The chain couples TRBV28 to TRBJ1-5, with 9 bases fitting TRBD1. The CDR3 contains 17 residues. V shed 4 bases, J shed 0 bases, and the junction held 7 bases outside the gene matches. The germline V gene has CDR1 MDHEN and CDR2 SYDVKM. The CDR3 spells CASSSSGTGYSNQPQHF. In DNA, the CDR3 is TGTGCCAGCAGTTCCTCCGGGACAGGGTATAGCAATCAGCCCCAGCATTTT.

The chain recombines TRBV11-2 with TRBJ2-2; 7 nucleotides line up with TRBD2. Germline-derived CDR1 and CDR2 are SGHAT and FQNNGV. The CDR3 is 15 residues long. V shed 6 bases and J 6 bases; nucleotides not matched to a gene: 10. This CDR3 is CASRMWGGSAGELFF. DNA of the CDR3: TGTGCCAGCAGGATGTGGGGAGGGTCGGCCGGGGAGCTGTTTTTT.

CDR3 DNA: TGCGCCAGCAGCTTGGAGCGGGGTTCGGCCAAAAACATTCAGTACTTC. Protein sequence: CASSLERGSAKNIQYF. The rearrangement uses TRBV5-1 and TRBJ2-4; 7 bases match TRBD2. CDR1 is SGHRS and CDR2 is YFSETQ in the germline V gene. The ends lost 0 bases at V and 1 base at J; junction bases unmatched: 4. The CDR3 runs 16 residues.

This chain connects TRBV4-2 to TRBJ2-2; tentatively, D is TRBD1 (5 bases). In germline, CDR1 is LGHNA, CDR2 YNFKEQ. The CDR3 has 15 amino acids. Trimming took off 1 base at V and 3 bases at J, with 9 bases between the two ends. The CDR3 spells CASSQATADTGELFF. CDR3 bases: TGTGCCAGCAGCCAAGCGACAGCTGACACCGGGGAGCTGTTTTTT.

This clone was seen just once. This chain links TRBV7-6 with TRBJ1-1; the D is unclear. CDR3 length equals 13 residues. In germline, CDR1 is SGHVS, CDR2 FNYEAQ. The V and J ends lost 1 base and 0 bases respectively, with 3 bases between them. The CDR3 region has the DNA TGTGCCAGCAGCTTAGGGATGAACACTGAAGCTTTCTTT. As protein: CASSLGMNTEAFF.